These 18 T cell receptor beta chains were sequenced from one sample in a study of blood T cell repertoires in COVID-19. TCRdb's table, derived via immunoSEQ multiplex PCR, lists solely in-frame clones and lacks some. The sample gives about 200,000 clones, roughly 90% of which show up once; over 7% is in the top ten. Material for sequencing was PBMCs or T cells enriched from blood (not recorded which). Source of these receptors: a woman between 18 and 29 years old who had recovered from COVID-19.

J is TRBJ2-3 and V is TRBV3-1 (or the pseudogene TRBV3-2); 9 bases align to TRBD1. With V trimmed by 2 bases and J by 5 bases, 8 bases remained unmatched. The CDR3 runs 16 residues. CDR1 and CDR2 from the germline V gene are LGHDT and YNNKEL (reference sequence). The CDR3 bases are TGTGCCAGCAGCCAACGTCCCGGGACAGGGAGAGATACGCAGTATTTT. Its translation is CASSQRPGTGRDTQYF.

The chain employs TRBV2 and TRBJ2-3; the match to TRBD1 covers 7 bases. With V trimmed by 6 bases and J by 4 bases, 7 bases remained unmatched. The CDR3 runs 14 residues. CDR1 is SNHLY, CDR2 FYNNEI, per germline. In DNA, the CDR3 is TGTGCCAGCAGGATAGACAGGGATTCAGATACGCAGTATTTT. It is translated as CASRIDRDSDTQYF. The full variable domain, with the rest looked up from reference TRBV2 and TRBJ2-3, is EPEVTQTPSHQVTQMGQEVILRCVPISNHLYFYWYRQILGQKVEFLVSFYNNEISEKSEIFDDQFSVERPDGSNFTLKIRSTKLEDSAMYFCASRIDRDSDTQYFGPGTRLTVL.

This rearrangement joins TRBV12-5 to TRBJ1-1, with 10 nucleotides matching TRBD1. V was clipped by 1 base and J by 5 bases; unmatched bases: 4. In germline, CDR1 is LGHNT, CDR2 FRNRAP. The CDR3 is 15 amino acids. The CDR3: CASGLARTGGTEAFF. The CDR3 nucleotides read TGTGCTAGTGGTTTGGCCCGGACAGGGGGGACTGAAGCTTTCTTT.

This rearrangement joins TRBV5-1 to TRBJ2-3; TRBD1 is a possible D gene (5 bases). Germline V gene lookup returns CDR1 SGHRS and CDR2 YFSETQ. There are 15 residues in the CDR3. The V and J ends lost 4 bases and 5 bases respectively, with 17 bases between them. The CDR3 sequence: CASSATAQGGDTQYF. The CDR3 DNA sequence: TGCGCCAGCAGCGCTACTGCCCAGGGCGGAGATACGCAGTATTTT.

The CDR3 DNA follows: TGCGCCAGCAGGGGGGGACAGGGGACGAATGAGCAGTTCTTC. Amino acids: CASRGGQGTNEQFF. This sequence joins TRBV10-2 and TRBJ2-1, with 10 bases that match TRBD1. V trimming: 6 bases; J trimming: 7 bases; junction bases outside the gene matches: 6. The CDR3 consists of 14 residues. Germline V CDR1 and CDR2: WSHSY, SAAADI.

The gene calls are TRBV5-1 and TRBJ1-4, with D tentatively TRBD1 (6 bases). CDR3 length: 18 amino acids. Germline V CDR1 and CDR2: SGHRS, YFSETQ. V lost 3 bases and J 2 bases, leaving 20 bases between the germline ends. CDR3 region: CASSSYTRGGRTNEKLFF. CDR3 nucleotide sequence: TGCGCCAGCAGCTCTTACACCAGGGGCGGAAGGACTAATGAAAAACTGTTTTTT.

This clone was counted a single time. The chain links TRBV6-1 to TRBJ1-2; D perhaps matches TRBD1 (5 bases). Trimming stripped 3 bases from V and 5 bases from J, with 13 bases between. The CDR3 spans 14 residues. The germline gives CDR1 MNHNS, CDR2 SASEGT. The DNA of the CDR3 is TGTGCCAGCAGTGACGGAGACAGACGTTATGGCTACACCTTC. The encoded protein is CASSDGDRRYGYTF.

The rearrangement joins TRBV25-1 to TRBJ2-5, with D perhaps matching TRBD2 (6 bases). The CDR3 loop spans 15 amino acids. The V and J ends lost 1 base and 4 bases respectively, with 13 bases between them. CDR1 and CDR2 (germline): MGHDK, SYGVNS. The CDR3 region is CASSESIGGPETQYF. In DNA form, the CDR3 reads TGTGCCAGCAGTGAATCGATCGGGGGACCAGAGACCCAGTACTTC.

The sample holds one count of this clone. V gene TRBV28 combines with J gene TRBJ2-5; 8 nucleotides match TRBD2. Germline loops: CDR1 MDHEN, CDR2 SYDVKM. With 8 bases clipped from V and 0 bases from J, the junction kept 2 bases outside the gene matches. The CDR3 is made up of 13 amino acids. This CDR3 reads CASLRGDQETQYF. DNA of the CDR3: TGTGCCAGCTTGCGGGGGGACCAAGAGACCCAGTACTTC.

This chain links TRBV5-1 with TRBJ1-2; D call uncertain. Trimming stripped 4 bases from V and 1 base from J, with 8 bases between. Germline V lookup: CDR1 SGHRS, CDR2 YFSETQ. This CDR3 region has 13 residues. The CDR3 loop is CASSRENNYGYTF. CDR3 sequence (DNA): TGCGCCAGCAGCCGGGAGAATAACTATGGCTACACCTTC. The full variable domain, completed using reference TRBV5-1 and TRBJ1-2, is KAGVTQTPRYLIKTRGQQVTLSCSPISGHRSVSWYQQTPGQGLQFLFEYFSETQRNKGNFPGRFSGRQFSNSRSEMNVSTLELGDSALYLCASSRENNYGYTFGSGTRLTVV.

This chain joins TRBV11-2 and TRBJ2-7; 12 bases map to TRBD2. In germline, CDR1 is SGHAT, CDR2 FQNNGV. After removal of 3 bases from V and 2 bases from J, the junction contained 2 bases not matched to a gene. This CDR3 is built from 15 residues. The CDR3 bases are TGTGCCAGCAGCTTCACTAGCGGGGGGACCTACGAGCAGTACTTC. Its translation is CASSFTSGGTYEQYF.

CDR3 region: CASRPQGAGQPQHF. CDR3 DNA: TGTGCCAGCAGACCCCAGGGGGCGGGCCAGCCCCAGCATTTT. V gene TRBV6-5 combines with J gene TRBJ1-5; TRBD1 matches at 8 bases. The J segment lost 7 bases and the V segment lost 6 bases, leaving 8 bases of the junction unmatched. The germline V gene has CDR1 MNHEY and CDR2 SVGAGI. The CDR3 has 14 residues.

This clone was observed a single time. The chain recombines TRBV11-2 with TRBJ1-1; D is undetermined. The CDR3 is made up of 14 amino acids. The V gene's germline CDR1 is SGHAT and CDR2 FQNNGV. Deletions cut 2 bases from V and 2 bases from J, with 9 bases between. CDR3 residues: CASSLYGDNTEAFF. CDR3 DNA sequence: TGTGCCAGCAGCTTATACGGAGACAACACTGAAGCTTTCTTT.

The V gene is TRBV7-9, the J gene TRBJ2-1; 7 positions agree with TRBD2. The CDR3 consists of 12 residues. CDR1 and CDR2 from the germline V gene are SEHNR and FQNEAQ (reference sequence). Losses at the gene ends were 5 bases for V and 13 bases for J; bases not matched to a gene: 8. In nucleotides, the CDR3 is TGTGCCAGCAGCGAAGAGCGGGACCATCAGTTCTTC. Its protein is CASSEERDHQFF.

This clone has a handful of counts. The rearrangement links TRBV9 to TRBJ2-2; perhaps TRBD1 as D (6 bases). CDR1 and CDR2 from the germline V gene are SGDLS and YYNGEE. The V end was cut by 3 bases, the J end by 0 bases, with 9 bases between. The CDR3 is made up of 15 amino acids. This CDR3 is CASSAWTANTGELFF. CDR3 nucleotides: TGTGCCAGCAGCGCCTGGACAGCGAACACCGGGGAGCTGTTTTTT.

J is TRBJ2-3 and V is TRBV12-2; TRBD1 was called by the table and not checked on the DNA. TRBV12-2 is classified as a pseudogene. There are 19 residues in the CDR3. The CDR3 DNA sequence: TGTGCAAGTCGCTTCCAGACAGTAGAGGCCGTCTCTAGGCCAGATACGCAGTATTTT. It yields the protein CASRFQTVEAVSRPDTQYF.

This chain links TRBV2 with TRBJ2-4; a possible D gene is TRBD1 (5 bases). Germline-derived CDR1 and CDR2 are SNHLY and FYNNEI. Trimming removed 1 base from V and 3 bases from J, with 16 bases in between. The CDR3 totals 17 residues. The CDR3 DNA follows: TGTGCCAGCAGTGAAGGTCTGGGGCGGCAGGGCAAAAACATTCAGTACTTC. Its protein product is CASSEGLGRQGKNIQYF.

The V gene is TRBV30, the J gene TRBJ2-3; 7 nucleotides match TRBD2. The V segment lost 4 bases and the J segment 4 bases; nucleotides outside the gene matches: 11. The CDR3 covers 15 residues. Looked up from germline, CDR1 is GTSNPN and CDR2 is SVGIG (reference sequence). CDR3 region: CAWTSTSDGADTQYF. For the CDR3, the DNA is TGTGCCTGGACCTCCACTAGCGATGGAGCAGATACGCAGTATTTT.